These 5 T cell receptor beta chains were sequenced from one sample in a study of human T cells and chemical hapten exposure. TCRdb passed the RACE reads through MiXCR, listing each CDR3 protein once. Here the sample spans some 400,000 distinct CDR3 sequences, 5.1% being singletons. Regarding time point: pre-sensitization, week 0. Stated treatment: therapeutic diphenylcyclopropenone sensitization with weekly scalp DPC. Sequenced material: whole blood, taken in connection with sensitization to the hapten diphenylcyclopropenone (DPC). These receptors were obtained from a woman aged 50 to 60 with alopecia areata. Some clones in this sample may be carry-over from other donors' samples.

This clonotype was recorded a few times. This chain links TRBV28 with TRBJ1-2; 10 bases map to TRBD1. J lost 2 bases, V lost 5 bases, and 5 bases had no gene match. CDR3 size: 15 residues. CDR1 is MDHEN, CDR2 SYDVKM, per germline. The CDR3 here is CASSKRDRGNYGYTF. In DNA, the CDR3 is TGTGCCAGCAGTAAAAGGGACAGGGGAAACTATGGCTACACCTTC.

The chain joins TRBV28 to TRBJ1-5; D is ambiguous. The CDR3 sequence is 15 residues long. V gave up 2 bases and J gave up 6 bases, with 14 bases separating them. Germline values: CDR1 MDHEN, CDR2 SYDVKM. This chain's CDR3 is CASSLRQPQVQPQHF. The CDR3 nucleotides read TGTGCCAGCAGTTTACGGCAACCCCAAGTTCAGCCCCAGCATTTT.

V is TRBV20-1 and J is TRBJ2-1; perhaps TRBD2 as D (6 bases). CDR3 length: 12 residues. Trimming stripped 3 bases from V and 9 bases from J, with 12 bases between. The germline V gene encodes CDR1 DFQATT and CDR2 SNEGSKA (reference sequence). DNA for the CDR3: TGCAGTGCTAGCGGGAGTGGTCTTGAGCAGTTCTTC. It yields the protein CSASGSGLEQFF.

There are many counts of this clonotype. The chain employs TRBV20-1 and TRBJ2-7, with 7 bases matching TRBD2. V dropped 3 bases and J dropped 4; count of bases not matched to a gene: 9. Per germline, CDR1 DFQATT and CDR2 SNEGSKA (reference sequence). This CDR3 has 14 residues. In DNA, the CDR3 is TGCAGTGCTAGTCCCACTAGCGTGGGGTACGAGCAGTACTTC. It yields the protein CSASPTSVGYEQYF.

This sequence joins TRBV20-1 and TRBJ1-5, with D perhaps TRBD1 (5 bases). From germline, CDR1 is DFQATT and CDR2 SNEGSKA (reference sequence). The V end lost 1 base, the J end lost 0 bases, and 10 bases lay between the germline ends. CDR3 size: 15 residues. This CDR3 reads CSARVGATSNQPQHF. In DNA form, the CDR3 reads TGCAGTGCTAGAGTAGGGGCTACTAGCAATCAGCCCCAGCATTTT.